The 18 T cell receptor beta chains given below trace back to one sample, sequenced in a study of tumor T cells in aggressive B-cell lymphoma (dated by TCRdb to between 2016 and 2019). Receptors were amplified or captured by the immunoSEQ multiplex PCR assay. In TCRdb, the immuneACCESS table is reduced to in-frame sequences with V and J assigned. These tables do not hold every clone; where another copy was compared, an unresolved V gene accounts for under half, and the others remain unexplained. This sample is represented by about 3,500 clones; over 85% of them were singletons. 2% to 2.5% of the sample is in the top ten clones. The specimen was tumor tissue. Receptors originate from an adult with diffuse large B cell lymphoma.

The V gene is TRBV5-1, the J gene TRBJ2-5; a possible D gene is TRBD2 (6 bases). CDR1 and CDR2 from the germline V gene are SGHRS and YFSETQ. V dropped 3 bases and J dropped 0 bases, with 15 bases sitting between them. There are 16 residues in the CDR3. The CDR3 protein is CASSSPSEGYQETQYF. The CDR3 nucleotides are TGCGCCAGCAGCTCACCTAGCGAGGGGTACCAAGAGACCCAGTACTTC.

This chain joins TRBV19 and TRBJ1-1; no reliable D call. Trimming removed 7 bases at V and 1 base at J, with 7 bases between. Germline CDR1 and CDR2: LNHDA and SQIVND (reference sequence). The CDR3 is 12 residues long. CDR3 bases: TGTGCCAGTAAGGAGGAGAACACTGAAGCTTTCTTT. Protein product: CASKEENTEAFF.

The chain joins TRBV19 to TRBJ1-1; tentatively, D is TRBD1 (5 bases). CDR1 and CDR2 from the germline V gene are LNHDA and SQIVND (reference sequence). CDR3 length: 14 residues. Trimming removed 3 bases from V and 0 bases from J, with 8 bases in between. DNA of the CDR3: TGTGCCAGTAGTATTGACAGATTGAACACTGAAGCTTTCTTT. Encoded protein: CASSIDRLNTEAFF.

This sequence joins TRBV12-5 and TRBJ1-1; TRBD1 might be the D (5 bases). In germline, CDR1 is LGHNT, CDR2 FRNRAP. CDR3 length: 15 amino acids. The V and J ends lost 2 bases and 3 bases respectively, with 13 bases between them. DNA of the CDR3: TGTGCTAGTGGTTTGAAGTACCAGGGTGACACTGAAGCTTTCTTT. It specifies CASGLKYQGDTEAFF.

Notes on this clone: Sequence at one end of the junction differs from germline and may be a read error. The rearrangement uses TRBV28 and TRBJ2-2; 9 bases fit TRBD2. Germline values: CDR1 MDHEN, CDR2 SYDVKM. This CDR3 spans 16 amino acids. DNA for the CDR3: TGTGCCAGCAGTCCCGCGGGGGGGTTCGACACCGGAGAGCTGTTTTTT. Translated, it gives CASSPAGGFDTGELFF.

The gene calls are TRBV29-1 and TRBJ1-2; D may be TRBD1 (6 bases). Germline CDR1 is SQVTM and CDR2 is ANQGSEA. The CDR3 is made up of 15 amino acids. Trimming removed 5 bases at V and 5 bases at J, with 21 bases between. The CDR3 bases are TGCAGCGTTCAACCCGTGGGGGGGCCGGGGTATGGCTACACCTTC. It codes for CSVQPVGGPGYGYTF.

The chain combines TRBV30 with TRBJ2-2; D call uncertain. This CDR3 spans 14 amino acids. V was clipped by 2 bases and J by 4 bases, with 11 bases between them. CDR1 is GTSNPN and CDR2 is SVGIG in the germline V gene (reference sequence). This chain's CDR3 is CAWSTQATTGELFF. The CDR3 nucleotides read TGTGCCTGGAGTACTCAAGCTACCACCGGGGAGCTGTTTTTT.

This clone was counted a single time. The chain carries TRBV6-5 and TRBJ2-3; D is possibly TRBD2 (6 bases). With 6 bases removed from V and 1 base from J, the gap between germline ends came to 14 bases. CDR1 and CDR2 from the germline V gene are MNHEY and SVGAGI. The CDR3 sequence is 15 residues long. CDR3 in amino acids: CASSRAPSGTDTQYF. The CDR3 DNA sequence: TGTGCCAGCAGCCGGGCTCCTAGCGGCACAGATACGCAGTATTTT.

The chain combines TRBV9 with TRBJ2-7, with D perhaps matching TRBD1 (6 bases). The germline gives CDR1 SGDLS, CDR2 YYNGEE. Trimming stripped 0 bases from V and 6 bases from J, with 13 bases between. The CDR3 consists of 14 residues. The CDR3 nucleotides read TGTGCCAGCAGCGTAGGGAACAGGGTGGGCGAGCAGTACTTC. The encoded protein is CASSVGNRVGEQYF.

The V gene is TRBV30, the J gene TRBJ2-1, with 11 bases fitting TRBD2. The germline gives CDR1 GTSNPN, CDR2 SVGIG (reference sequence). V shed 4 bases, J shed 9 bases, and the junction held 8 bases outside the gene matches. The CDR3 consists of 14 residues. This chain's CDR3 is CAWTLLAGGSEQFF. The CDR3 DNA follows: TGTGCCTGGACCCTCCTAGCGGGGGGAAGTGAGCAGTTCTTC.

The V gene is TRBV2, the J gene TRBJ1-4; D uncertain. Germline values: CDR1 SNHLY, CDR2 FYNNEI. V shed 3 bases and J shed 1 base, with 3 bases lying between them. The CDR3 length is 13 residues. DNA for the CDR3: TGTGCCAGCAGTGACAGAACTAATGAAAAACTGTTTTTT. Protein sequence: CASSDRTNEKLFF.

The V gene is TRBV19, the J gene TRBJ1-2, with 7 positions matching TRBD1. Germline V gives CDR1 LNHDA, CDR2 SQIVND (reference sequence). With V trimmed by 3 bases and J by 4 bases, 8 bases remained unmatched. The CDR3 loop spans 15 amino acids. CDR3 residues: CASSIGPGQRYGYTF. The CDR3 DNA sequence: TGTGCCAGTAGTATCGGGCCGGGACAGCGCTATGGCTACACCTTC. Filled out from reference TRBV19 and TRBJ1-2, the complete variable domain reads DGGITQSPKYLFRKEGQNVTLSCEQNLNHDAMYWYRQDPGQGLRLIYYSQIVNDFQKGDIAEGYSVSREKKESFPLTVTSAQKNPTAFYLCASSIGPGQRYGYTFGSGTRLTVV.

The V and J genes are TRBV29-1 and TRBJ2-5, with 9 bases identical to TRBD2. V was pared by 0 bases and J by 2 bases, with 10 bases of the junction left unmatched. The CDR3 covers 17 residues. The V gene's germline CDR1 is SQVTM and CDR2 ANQGSEA. The CDR3: CSVEDRKLAGNQETQYF. In DNA, the CDR3 is TGCAGCGTTGAAGATCGGAAGCTAGCGGGAAATCAAGAGACCCAGTACTTC.

V gene TRBV29-1 combines with J gene TRBJ1-2; the match to TRBD1 covers 8 bases. V lost 5 bases and J lost 2; bases outside the gene matches: 4. Germline CDR1 reads SQVTM; CDR2 reads ANQGSEA. The CDR3 sequence is 13 residues long. CDR3 coding DNA: TGCAGCGTTCTGGACAGGGCAAACTATGGCTACACCTTC. Translating gives CSVLDRANYGYTF.

The gene calls are TRBV5-6 and TRBJ1-1; weak D call: TRBD1 (5 bases). V gave up 1 base and J gave up 6 bases, with 10 bases separating them. The CDR3 is 13 amino acids. Per the germline V gene, CDR1 is SGHDT and CDR2 is YYEEEE. The CDR3 sequence is CASSLFSRAEAFF. As DNA, the CDR3 is TGTGCCAGCAGCTTGTTCAGCAGGGCTGAAGCTTTCTTT. Drawing the rest from reference TRBV5-6 and TRBJ1-1, the complete variable domain is DAGVTQSPTHLIKTRGQQVTLRCSPKSGHDTVSWYQQALGQGPQFIFQYYEEEERQRGNFPDRFSGHQFPNYSSELNVNALLLGDSALYLCASSLFSRAEAFFGQGTRLTVV.

On this clone: The sample holds other DNA sequences that translate to the same CDR3. This rearrangement joins TRBV11-1 to TRBJ2-1; D not resolved. The germline gives CDR1 SGHAT, CDR2 FQDESV (reference sequence). V was clipped by 5 bases and J by 8 bases, with 7 bases between them. The CDR3 spans 11 residues. CDR3 nucleotides: TGTGCCAGCAGCCTACTTTATGAGCAGTTCTTC. This codes for CASSLLYEQFF.

The CDR3 is CASSPLDRDTEAFF. The CDR3, as DNA: TGCGCCAGCAGTCCCTTAGACAGGGACACTGAAGCTTTCTTT. The genes are TRBV4-1 and TRBJ1-1, with 7 positions matching TRBD1. With V trimmed by 6 bases and J by 3 bases, 7 bases remained unmatched. Germline V lookup: CDR1 MGHRA, CDR2 YSYEKL. The length of the CDR3 is 14 residues.

The gene calls are TRBV18 and TRBJ1-1; 7 nucleotides align to TRBD1. Germline-derived CDR1 and CDR2 are KGHSH and LQKENI. V was pared by 5 bases and J by 10 bases, with 16 bases of the junction left unmatched. This CDR3 is 15 amino acids long. For the CDR3, the DNA is TGTGCCAGCTCAAACGGAGGGCGACAGGGAACGGGAGCTTTCTTT. This codes for CASSNGGRQGTGAFF.